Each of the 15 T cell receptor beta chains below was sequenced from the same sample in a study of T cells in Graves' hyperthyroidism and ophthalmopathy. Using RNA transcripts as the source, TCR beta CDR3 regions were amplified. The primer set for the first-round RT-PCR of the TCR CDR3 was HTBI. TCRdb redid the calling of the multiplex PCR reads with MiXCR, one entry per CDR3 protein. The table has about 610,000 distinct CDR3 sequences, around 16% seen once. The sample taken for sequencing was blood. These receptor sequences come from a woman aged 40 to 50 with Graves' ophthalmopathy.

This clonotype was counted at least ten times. CDR3: CASTTGQGNTEAFF. CDR3 nucleotides: TGTGCCAGCACCACGGGGCAGGGAAACACTGAAGCTTTCTTT. The chain joins TRBV6-1 to TRBJ1-1; D is possibly TRBD1 (5 bases). Germline values: CDR1 MNHNS, CDR2 SASEGT. The CDR3 spans 14 residues. The V end lost 7 bases, the J end lost 2 bases, and 14 bases lay between the germline ends.

CDR3 coding DNA: TGTGCCAGCAGCAGTTTCGGAGAAAAACTGTTTTTT. Protein product: CASSSFGEKLFF. The chain combines TRBV6-2 or TRBV6-3 with TRBJ1-4; D call uncertain. V lost 6 bases and J lost 8, with 10 bases in between. Germline CDR1 MNHEY, CDR2 SVGEGT. The CDR3 covers 12 residues.

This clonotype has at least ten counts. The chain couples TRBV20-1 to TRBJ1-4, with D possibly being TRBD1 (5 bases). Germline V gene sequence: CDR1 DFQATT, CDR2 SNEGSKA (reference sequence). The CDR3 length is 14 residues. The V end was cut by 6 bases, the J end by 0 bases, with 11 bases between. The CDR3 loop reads CSASGGATNEKLFF. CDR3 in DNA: TGCAGTGCCAGCGGGGGTGCAACTAATGAAAAACTGTTTTTT.

The CDR3 sequence: CASSPLWGGKGDLNEQFF. CDR3 in DNA: TGTGCCAGCAGCCCGCTTTGGGGGGGCAAGGGGGATTTAAATGAGCAGTTCTTC. J is TRBJ2-1 and V is TRBV7-2; tentatively, D is TRBD2 (7 bases). Trimming removed 5 bases at V and 7 bases at J, with 27 bases between. Germline loops: CDR1 SGHTA, CDR2 FQGNSA. The CDR3 is 18 amino acids.

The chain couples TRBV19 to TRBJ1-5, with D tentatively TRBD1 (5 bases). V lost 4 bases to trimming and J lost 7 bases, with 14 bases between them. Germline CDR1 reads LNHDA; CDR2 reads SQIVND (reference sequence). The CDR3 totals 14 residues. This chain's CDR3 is CASSNAGRVQPQHF. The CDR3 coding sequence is TGTGCCAGTAGTAACGCAGGGCGGGTACAGCCCCAGCATTTT.

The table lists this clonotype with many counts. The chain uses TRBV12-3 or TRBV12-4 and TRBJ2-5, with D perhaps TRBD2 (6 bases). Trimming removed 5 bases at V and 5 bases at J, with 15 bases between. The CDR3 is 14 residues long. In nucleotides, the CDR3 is TGTGCCAGCAGTCTGACCGGGACTCCTGAGACCCAGTACTTC. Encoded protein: CASSLTGTPETQYF.

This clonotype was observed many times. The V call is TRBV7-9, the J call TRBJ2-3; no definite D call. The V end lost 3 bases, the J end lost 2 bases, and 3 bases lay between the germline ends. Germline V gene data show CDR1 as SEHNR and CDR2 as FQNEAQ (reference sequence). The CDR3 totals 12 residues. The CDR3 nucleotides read TGTGCCAGCAGCTTCCCCACAGATACGCAGTATTTT. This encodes CASSFPTDTQYF.

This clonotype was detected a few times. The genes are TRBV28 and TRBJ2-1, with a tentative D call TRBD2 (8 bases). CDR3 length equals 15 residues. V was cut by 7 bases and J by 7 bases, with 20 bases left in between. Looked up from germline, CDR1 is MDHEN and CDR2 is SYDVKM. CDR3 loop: CASTRGGAGGNEQFF. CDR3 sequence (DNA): TGTGCCAGCACCCGGGGGGGGGCAGGGGGGAATGAGCAGTTCTTC.

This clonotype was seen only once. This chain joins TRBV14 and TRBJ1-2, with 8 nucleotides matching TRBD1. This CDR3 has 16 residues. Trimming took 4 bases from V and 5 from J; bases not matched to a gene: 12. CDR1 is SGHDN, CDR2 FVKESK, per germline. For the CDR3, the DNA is TGTGCCAGCAGCCGTAACCGGGACAGGACTTCATATGGCTACACCTTC. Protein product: CASSRNRDRTSYGYTF.

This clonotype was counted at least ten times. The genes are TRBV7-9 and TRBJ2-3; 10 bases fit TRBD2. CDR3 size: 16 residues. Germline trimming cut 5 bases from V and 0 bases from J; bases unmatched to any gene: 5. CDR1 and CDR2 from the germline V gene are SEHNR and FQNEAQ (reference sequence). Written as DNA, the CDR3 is TGTGCCAGCAGCGGGCATAGCGGGAGGAGCACAGATACGCAGTATTTT. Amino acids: CASSGHSGRSTDTQYF.

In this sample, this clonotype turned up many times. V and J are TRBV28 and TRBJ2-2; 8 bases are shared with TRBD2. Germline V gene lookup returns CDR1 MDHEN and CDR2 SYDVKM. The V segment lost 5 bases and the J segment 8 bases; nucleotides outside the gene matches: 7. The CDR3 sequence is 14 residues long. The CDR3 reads CASSATGLGGELFF. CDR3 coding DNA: TGTGCCAGCAGTGCCACGGGACTAGGAGGGGAGCTGTTTTTT.

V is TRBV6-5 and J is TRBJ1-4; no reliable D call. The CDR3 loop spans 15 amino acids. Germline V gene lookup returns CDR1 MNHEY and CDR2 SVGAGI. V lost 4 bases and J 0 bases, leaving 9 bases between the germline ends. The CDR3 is CASSLYGTTNEKLFF. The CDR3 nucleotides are TGTGCCAGCAGTTTATATGGTACAACTAATGAAAAACTGTTTTTT.

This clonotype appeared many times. The CDR3 region has the DNA TGTGCCAGCTCAACCGGGCCACCCCGGCACAATGAGCAGTTCTTC. It translates to CASSTGPPRHNEQFF. The chain joins TRBV18 to TRBJ2-1; D not certain. The CDR3 length is 15 residues. Germline assignment: CDR1 KGHSH and CDR2 LQKENI. Deletions cut 5 bases from V and 5 bases from J, with 16 bases between.

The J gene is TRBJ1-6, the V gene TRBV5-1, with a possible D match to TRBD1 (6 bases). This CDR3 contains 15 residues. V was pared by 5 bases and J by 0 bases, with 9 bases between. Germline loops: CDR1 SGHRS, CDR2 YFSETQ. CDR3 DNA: TGCGCCAGCAGAGGGGGGTACTCCTATAATTCACCCCTCCACTTT. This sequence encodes CASRGGYSYNSPLHF. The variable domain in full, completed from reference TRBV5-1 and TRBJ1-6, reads KAGVTQTPRYLIKTRGQQVTLSCSPISGHRSVSWYQQTPGQGLQFLFEYFSETQRNKGNFPGRFSGRQFSNSRSEMNVSTLELGDSALYLCASRGGYSYNSPLHFGNGTRLTVT.

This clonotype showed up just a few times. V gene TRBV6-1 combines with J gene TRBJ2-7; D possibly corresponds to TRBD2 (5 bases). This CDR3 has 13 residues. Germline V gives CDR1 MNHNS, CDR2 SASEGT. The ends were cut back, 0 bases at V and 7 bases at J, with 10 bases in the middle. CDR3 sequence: CASSEALGWEQYF. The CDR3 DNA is TGTGCCAGCAGTGAAGCACTAGGGTGGGAGCAGTACTTC.